The clone carrying this T cell receptor beta chain came up a few times. The data belong to a study of neurological immune-mediated disorders. TCRdb re-derived calls from the 5' RACE reads in MiXCR, one entry per CDR3 protein. The sample shows about 35,000 distinct CDR3 sequences, 3% to 4% of them seen only once. The length of the CDR3 is 11 residues. V was pared by 0 bases and J by 8 bases, with 5 bases between. The V gene's germline CDR1 is SGHNT and CDR2 YYREEE (reference sequence). The receptor's source is a man younger than 40 with multiple sclerosis. The specimen was PBMCs. The V and J genes are TRBV5-4 and TRBJ1-1; D is unresolved. CDR3 coding DNA: TGTGCCAGCAGCTTGGAACGCGAAGCTTTCTTT. Translation: CASSLEREAFF.